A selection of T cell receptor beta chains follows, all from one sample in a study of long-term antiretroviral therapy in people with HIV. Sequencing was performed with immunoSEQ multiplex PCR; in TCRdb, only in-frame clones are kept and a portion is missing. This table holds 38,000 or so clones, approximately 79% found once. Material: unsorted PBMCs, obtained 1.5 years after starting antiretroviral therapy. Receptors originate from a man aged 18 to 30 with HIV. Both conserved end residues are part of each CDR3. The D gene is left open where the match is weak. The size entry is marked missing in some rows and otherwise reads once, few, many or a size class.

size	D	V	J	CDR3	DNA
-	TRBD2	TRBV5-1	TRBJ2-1	CASSRGLADYNEQFF	TGCGCCAGCAGCAGGGGACTAGCGGACTACAATGAGCAGTTCTTC
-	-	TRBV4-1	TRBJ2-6	CASSQDSGGPSGANVLTF	TGCGCCAGCAGCCAAGATTCCGGAGGGCCTAGCGGGGCCAACGTCCTGACTTTC
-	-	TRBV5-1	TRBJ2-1	CASSLEADPNNEQFF	TGCGCCAGCAGCTTGGAGGCAGACCCAAACAATGAGCAGTTCTTC
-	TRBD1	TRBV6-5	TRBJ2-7	CASSMASGGTYEQYF	TGTGCCAGCAGTATGGCGTCAGGGGGTACCTACGAGCAGTACTTC
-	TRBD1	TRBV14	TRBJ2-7	CASSQGPGTGYEQYF	TGTGCCAGCAGCCAAGGTCCCGGGACAGGTTACGAGCAGTACTTC
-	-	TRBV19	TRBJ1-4	CASMDRIRATNEKLFF	TGTGCCAGTATGGACCGAATCCGTGCAACTAATGAAAAACTGTTTTTT
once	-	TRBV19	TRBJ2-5	CASSIGYGSSFTQYF	TGTGCCAGTAGTATTGGGTACGGCTCTAGTTTTACCCAGTACTTC
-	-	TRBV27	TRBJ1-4	CASSPMVRYLDEKLFF	TGTGCCAGCAGTCCTATGGTCCGGTATCTCGATGAAAAACTGTTTTTT
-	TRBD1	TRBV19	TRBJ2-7	CASSSGQGGEQYF	TGTGCCAGTAGCTCCGGACAGGGAGGCGAGCAGTACTTC
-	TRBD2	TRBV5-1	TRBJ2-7	CASSLGAGESEQYF	TGCGCCAGCAGCTTGGGAGCGGGAGAGAGCGAGCAGTACTTC
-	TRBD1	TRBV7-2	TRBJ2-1	CASSFGQGSYNEQFF	TGTGCCAGCAGCTTCGGACAGGGTTCCTACAATGAGCAGTTCTTC
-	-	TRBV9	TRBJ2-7	CASSVSPGITREQYF	TGTGCCAGCAGCGTAAGTCCCGGGATTACTAGAGAGCAGTACTTC
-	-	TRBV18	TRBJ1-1	CASSPLPLVGEAFF	TGTGCCAGCTCACCATTACCCTTAGTAGGAGAAGCTTTCTTT
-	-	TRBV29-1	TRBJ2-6	CSVGSSSGANVLTF	TGCAGCGTTGGGTCCAGCTCTGGGGCCAACGTCCTGACTTTC
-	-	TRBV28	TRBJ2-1	CASSVTRGSYNEQFF	TGTGCCAGCAGTGTCACTAGGGGGTCCTACAATGAGCAGTTCTTC
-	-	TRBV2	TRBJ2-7	CASSGILAYEQYF	TGTGCCAGCAGTGGGATACTAGCCTACGAGCAGTACTTC
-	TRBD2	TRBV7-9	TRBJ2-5	CASSTWAGAGGQETQYF	TGTGCCAGCAGCACATGGGCGGGGGCGGGAGGACAAGAGACCCAGTACTTC
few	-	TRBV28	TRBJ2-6	CASTGPSSGANVLTF	TGTGCCAGCACAGGGCCTAGCTCTGGGGCCAACGTCCTGACTTTC
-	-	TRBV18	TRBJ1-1	CASSQDPGAEAFF	TGTGCCAGCTCCCAGGACCCCGGGGCTGAAGCTTTCTTT
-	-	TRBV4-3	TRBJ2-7	CASSQGLNSYEQYF	TGCGCCAGCAGCCAAGGACTTAATTCCTACGAGCAGTACTTC
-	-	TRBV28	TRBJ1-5	CASIQGDRGSNQPQHF	TGTGCCAGCATTCAAGGGGATAGGGGGAGCAATCAGCCCCAGCATTTT
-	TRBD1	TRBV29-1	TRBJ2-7	CSVEERQGGYEQYF	TGCAGCGTTGAAGAACGACAGGGGGGCTACGAGCAGTACTTC